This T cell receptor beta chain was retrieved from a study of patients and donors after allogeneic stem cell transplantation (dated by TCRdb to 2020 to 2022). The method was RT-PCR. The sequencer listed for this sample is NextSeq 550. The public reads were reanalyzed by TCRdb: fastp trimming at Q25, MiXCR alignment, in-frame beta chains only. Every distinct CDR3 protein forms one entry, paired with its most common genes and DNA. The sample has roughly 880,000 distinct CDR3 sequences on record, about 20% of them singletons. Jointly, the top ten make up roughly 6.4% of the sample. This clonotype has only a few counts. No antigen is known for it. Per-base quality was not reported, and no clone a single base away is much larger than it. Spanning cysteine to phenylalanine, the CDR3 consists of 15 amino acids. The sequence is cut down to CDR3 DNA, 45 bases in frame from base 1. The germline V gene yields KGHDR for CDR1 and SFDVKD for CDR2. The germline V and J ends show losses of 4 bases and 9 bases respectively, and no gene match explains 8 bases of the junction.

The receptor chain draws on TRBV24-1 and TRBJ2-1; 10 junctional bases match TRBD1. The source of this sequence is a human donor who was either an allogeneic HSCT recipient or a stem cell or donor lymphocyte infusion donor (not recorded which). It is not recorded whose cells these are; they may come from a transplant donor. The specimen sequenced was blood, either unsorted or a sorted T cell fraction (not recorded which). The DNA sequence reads TGTGCCACCAGTGACCCGGGACAGGGGATGGTTGAGCAGTTCTTC. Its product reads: CATSDPGQGMVEQFF.